The entry below describes one T cell receptor (beta chain). As processed by the authors: Reference gene primer amplification in the assay estimated nucleated cell counts. Only in-frame clones appear in the TCRdb table, and some are missing; sequencing was by immunoSEQ multiplex PCR. That table supplies the V and J calls and clone size; D and trimming were determined from the DNA. The sample yields roughly 100,000 clones, around 92% seen once. This CDR3 contains 13 residues. Germline V lookup: CDR1 MNHEY, CDR2 SMNVEV (reference sequence). The trim removed 5 bases at V and 7 bases at J, leaving 5 bases unmatched. These data are taken from a study of blood T cell repertoires in COVID-19. Study-wide context: Samples came from the United States, Italy and Spain, spanning acute and convalescent COVID-19. Nucleic acid was either cDNA or gDNA, and it came from T cells, B-cell-depleted T cells, or PBMCs.

The sequencing input was peripheral blood. This clonotype was obtained from a man aged 18-30 years with acute or convalescent COVID-19. The chain joins TRBV27 to TRBJ1-2, with 9 positions matching TRBD1. CDR3 protein: CASSPTGGRGYTF. CDR3 nucleotides: TGTGCCAGCAGTCCTACAGGGGGCCGTGGCTACACCTTC.